A few counts support the clone carrying this T cell receptor (beta chain). Antigen unknown. This specimen belongs to a study of beta chain features in type 1 diabetes. General study results and limits: Significant though moderate, a shortening of TCRB CDR3s appeared in all four CD4+ subsets of Type 1 diabetes patients.

Germline V gene data show CDR1 as MGHDK and CDR2 as SYGVNS. The V end was cut by 6 bases, the J end by 7 bases, with 10 bases between. The CDR3 is 12 amino acids. Expressed TCRB transcripts were sequenced because the entire RNA isolate underwent reverse transcription. Some clones are missing from TCRdb's copy, which holds only in-frame ones; the method was immunoSEQ multiplex PCR. The sample lists 45,000 to 60,000 clones, around 45% occurring once. This receptor was obtained from a young man with type 1 diabetes. The rearrangement uses TRBV25-1 and TRBJ2-1; D perhaps matches TRBD2 (5 bases). The source material was stem cell memory CD4+ T cells from blood. The chain's CDR3 is CASSPPGNEQFF. The CDR3 DNA follows: TGTGCCAGCAGCCCCCCGGGGAATGAGCAGTTCTTC.